This entry lists 8 T cell receptor beta chains sequenced from one sample in a study of PD-L1 blockade in urothelial cancer. Produced via immunoSEQ multiplex PCR; TCRdb's table is partial and in-frame only. The sample lists roughly 90,000 clones, roughly 90% occurring once. The sample consisted of PBMCs, taken around atezolizumab (anti-PD-L1) treatment. These receptors all stem from a man aged 55 to 70 with urothelial cancer.

There are a few counts of this clone. The chain carries TRBV7-2 and TRBJ1-1, with TRBD1 as a possible D gene (5 bases). Germline-derived CDR1 and CDR2 are SGHTA and FQGNSA. Trimming pared 0 bases from V and 0 bases from J, leaving 8 bases between. The CDR3 is 15 residues long. The CDR3 loop reads CASSLAGGVNTEAFF. The DNA of the CDR3 is TGTGCCAGCAGCTTAGCGGGGGGAGTGAACACTGAAGCTTTCTTT.

The chain couples TRBV29-1 to TRBJ1-1; the D is unclear. There are 10 residues in the CDR3. Germline CDR1 SQVTM, CDR2 ANQGSEA. V dropped 6 bases and J dropped 5 bases, with 7 bases sitting between them. The CDR3 DNA reads as TGCAGCGTGGAATCAACTGAAGCTTTCTTT. Amino acids: CSVESTEAFF.

The J gene is TRBJ2-7, the V gene TRBV4-3; 10 bases are shared with TRBD1. This CDR3 spans 17 amino acids. CDR1 is LGHNA, CDR2 YSLEER, per germline. J gave up 3 bases and V 0 bases, and 8 bases lay outside the gene matches. The CDR3 reads CASSQEILGQGIYEQYF. CDR3 coding DNA: TGCGCCAGCAGCCAAGAGATTTTGGGACAGGGGATCTACGAGCAGTACTTC.

CDR3 in DNA: TGTGCCAGCAGAAGACTAGCGAGCTCCTACGAGCAGTACTTC. It yields the protein CASRRLASSYEQYF. V gene TRBV2 combines with J gene TRBJ2-7; 8 bases match TRBD2. Germline CDR1 is SNHLY and CDR2 is FYNNEI. After removal of 6 bases from V and 0 bases from J, the junction contained 4 bases not matched to a gene. The CDR3 consists of 14 residues.

The V call is TRBV10-3, the J call TRBJ1-4; D not resolved. The germline V gene has CDR1 ENHRY and CDR2 SYGVKD. The CDR3 length is 11 residues. V lost 8 bases, J lost 5 bases, and 6 bases lay in between. The CDR3 nucleotides read TGTGCCATCTCTTCGAATGAAAAACTGTTTTTT. Translating it yields CAISSNEKLFF.

The rearrangement uses TRBV30 and TRBJ2-1, with D possibly TRBD2 on 6 matching bases. Germline V gene lookup returns CDR1 GTSNPN and CDR2 SVGIG (reference sequence). This CDR3 contains 14 residues. The V end lost 2 bases, the J end lost 5 bases, and 13 bases lay between the germline ends. CDR3 sequence (DNA): TGTGCCTGGAGTAACCGGGGGTCCCACAATGAGCAGTTCTTC. This encodes CAWSNRGSHNEQFF.

This clone was seen once. The V and J genes are TRBV11-2 and TRBJ2-3, with TRBD2 matching 7 bases. The CDR3 extends over 17 amino acids. V lost 0 bases and J lost 4; bases outside the gene matches: 10. Germline V lookup: CDR1 SGHAT, CDR2 FQNNGV. CDR3 DNA: TGTGCCAGCAGCTTAGATCGGTGGACTAGTAAGGCAGATACGCAGTATTTT. It specifies CASSLDRWTSKADTQYF.

The chain couples TRBV28 to TRBJ1-5; D perhaps matches TRBD1 (6 bases). The CDR3 sequence is 15 residues long. V lost 6 bases and J lost 4, with 16 bases in between. Germline-derived CDR1 and CDR2 are MDHEN and SYDVKM. CDR3 DNA sequence: TGTGCCAGCAGCCCCGCGGGGGGCGTTAATCAGCCCCAGCATTTT. This gives the protein CASSPAGGVNQPQHF. Using reference TRBV28 and TRBJ1-5 for the parts outside the CDR3, the full variable domain is DVKVTQSSRYLVKRTGEKVFLECVQDMDHENMFWYRQDPGLGLRLIYFSYDVKMKEKGDIPEGYSVSREKKERFSLILESASTNQTSMYLCASSPAGGVNQPQHFGDGTRLSIL.